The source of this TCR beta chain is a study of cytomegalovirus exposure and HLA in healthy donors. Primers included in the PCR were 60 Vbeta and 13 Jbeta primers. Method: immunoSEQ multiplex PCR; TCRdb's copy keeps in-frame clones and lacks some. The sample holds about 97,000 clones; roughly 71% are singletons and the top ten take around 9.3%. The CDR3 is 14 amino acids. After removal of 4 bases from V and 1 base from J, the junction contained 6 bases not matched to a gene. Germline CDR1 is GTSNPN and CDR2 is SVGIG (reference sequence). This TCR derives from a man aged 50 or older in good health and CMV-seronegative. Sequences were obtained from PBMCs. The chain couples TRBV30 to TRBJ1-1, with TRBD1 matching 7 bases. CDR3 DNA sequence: TGTGCCTGGATCACCGGGACAGCGAACACTGAAGCTTTCTTT. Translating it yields CAWITGTANTEAFF.